The present T cell receptor (beta chain) was sequenced within a study of siplizumab effects on memory and regulatory T cells. Generated by immunoSEQ multiplex PCR, the TCRdb table keeps only in-frame clones and is missing some. This sample carries 100,000 to 120,000 clones, 80% to 95% of them seen once, and the ten largest clones take roughly 1.4%. Concerning this clone itself: Its antigen is not identified.

CDR1 KGHSH and CDR2 LQKENI come from the germline V gene. The CDR3 extends over 15 amino acids. Trimming removed 6 bases from V and 1 base from J, with 10 bases in between. The study, taken as a whole, reports: Apparently more diverse than memory cells, naive T cells also seemed major alloresponse contributors.

The sequence was collected from a human donor in good health. V and J are TRBV18 and TRBJ2-6, with D perhaps assigned TRBD1 or TRBD2 (5 bases each). Material for sequencing was CD4+ T cells sorted from blood. The CDR3 reads CASSPGTSGANVLTF. The CDR3 DNA reads TGTGCCAGCTCTCCTGGGACGTCTGGGGCCAACGTCCTGACTTTC.